The TCR beta chain described here comes from a study of cytomegalovirus exposure and HLA in healthy donors. Broader study findings: Rarity marked most TCR sequences, yet some public TCRs occurred in many donors. Later analysis associated a missense DCLRE1C variant with TCR beta V- and J-gene trimming. When analyzed later, the rates of TCR association showed variation by HLA locus, with DRB1 the most and HLA-C the fewest.

The CDR3 length is 13 residues. Looked up from germline, CDR1 is MNHEY and CDR2 is SVGAGI. With 6 bases removed from V and 7 bases from J, the gap between germline ends came to 16 bases. It was with 60 Vbeta and 13 Jbeta primers that the PCR ran. Here immunoSEQ multiplex PCR was the method, and the copy in TCRdb shows in-frame clones only, minus some. This table holds around 170,000 clones, 76% found once. On this clone: Antigen specificity is unknown.

Sequencing was performed on PBMCs. This TCR came from a man between 18 and 35 years old in good health and CMV-seronegative. The J gene is TRBJ2-7, the V gene TRBV6-5; TRBD2 might be the D (7 bases). DNA for the CDR3: TGTGCCAGCAGGTCCAGGGGAGGGGGGGAGCAGTACTTC. Encoded protein: CASRSRGGGEQYF.